A selection of T cell receptor beta chains follows, all from one sample in a study of blood T cell repertoires in COVID-19. TCRdb's table, derived via immunoSEQ multiplex PCR, lists solely in-frame clones and lacks some. Seen here are 250,000 or so clones, over 80% observed once, and the top ten hold about 2%. Source material: peripheral blood. The receptors here all came from a man between 25 and 39 years old who had recovered from COVID-19. Both conserved end residues are trimmed from each CDR3. Clone size, where shown, is once, few, many, or a class for clones that have expanded.

size: -; J: TRBJ2-5; V: TRBV6-6; CDR3: ASRQGTGETQY
size: -; J: TRBJ1-3; V: TRBV28; CDR3: ASRVGQVSNTIY
size: -; J: TRBJ2-2; V: TRBV7-9; CDR3: ASSGSSPGELF
size: -; J: TRBJ2-3; V: TRBV7-9; CDR3: ASSLARHQNTDTQY
size: -; J: TRBJ2-5; V: TRBV6-5; CDR3: ASRGQLQETQY
size: -; J: TRBJ1-2; V: TRBV13; CDR3: ASSQGAEIGYT
size: few; J: TRBJ1-1; V: TRBV5-5; CDR3: ASSKTGGGTEAF
size: -; J: TRBJ2-3; V: TRBV5-4; CDR3: ASSLGGLAGGTQY
size: -; J: TRBJ2-5; V: TRBV3-1/TRBV3-2; CDR3: ASSLDKLAGIQETQY
size: -; J: TRBJ1-3; V: TRBV28; CDR3: ASSAGTGDPSGNTIY
size: few; J: TRBJ1-2; V: TRBV6-4; CDR3: ASSDGGTNARGYT
size: -; J: TRBJ1-6; V: TRBV3-1/TRBV3-2; CDR3: ASSRGQGASPLH
size: -; J: TRBJ2-1; V: TRBV29-1; CDR3: SVVVAGGYYNEQF
size: few; J: TRBJ2-5; V: TRBV6-2/TRBV6-3; CDR3: ASSPAGSYRGAQY
size: -; J: TRBJ1-2; V: TRBV2; CDR3: ASSPELRDRGSYGYT
size: -; J: TRBJ2-5; V: TRBV29-1; CDR3: SVESGTGIETQY
size: -; J: TRBJ2-7; V: TRBV2; CDR3: ASREDRAAYEQY
size: few; J: TRBJ2-5; V: TRBV29-1; CDR3: SVDPRGSNWETQY
size: once; J: TRBJ1-5; V: TRBV7-8; CDR3: ASSRSLTQGNSNQPQH
size: -; J: TRBJ2-3; V: TRBV2; CDR3: ASSRGSADTQY